This TCR beta chain was captured by sequencing in a study of cytomegalovirus exposure and HLA in healthy donors. TCRdb's table, derived via immunoSEQ multiplex PCR, lists solely in-frame clones and lacks some. The profile shows approximately 270,000 clones, around 86% of them singletons. The ends were cut back, 0 bases at V and 2 bases at J, with 7 bases in the middle. The CDR3 totals 14 residues. Germline V gives CDR1 KGHSH, CDR2 LQKENI. The J gene is TRBJ1-2, the V gene TRBV18; D unresolved. Material: PBMCs. The receptor's source is a woman between 18 and 30 years old in good health and CMV-seronegative. Here the CDR3 DNA reads TGTGCCAGCTCACCACCGGCGGGAAACTATGGCTACACCTTC. Translated, it gives CASSPPAGNYGYTF.